This entry concerns a single T cell receptor (beta chain). The target antigen is unknown. A sample-barcoded 5' primer and a J-beta primer mix were used in a second PCR of roughly 6 to 11 cycles. A single record per CDR3 protein comes from TCRdb applying MiXCR to the 5' RACE reads. The sample lists about 1 million distinct CDR3 sequences, under 45% seen once, with approximately 17% in the top ten. The entry originates in a study of blood T cells in healthy people across ages. Study-level findings and limits: Higher diversity, along with more naive CD4+ cells, distinguished long-lived donors from aged donors. Estimates of diversity drawn from one million T cells were considered underestimates. Naive T cell percentage showed a strong correlation with TCR beta diversity.

This CDR3 comprises 13 residues. The V and J ends lost 6 bases and 2 bases respectively, with 10 bases between them. Per germline, CDR1 KGHSH and CDR2 LQKENI. Researchers isolated at least 7 million PBMCs per sample. This chain connects TRBV18 to TRBJ2-5; no clear D. The TCR originated in a woman aged 55-70 years in good health. The specimen sequenced was blood. Written as DNA, the CDR3 is TGTGCCAGCTCTATTTCCTTACAAGAGACCCAGTACTTC. This gives the protein CASSISLQETQYF.